The next 27 T cell receptor beta chains were all read from a single sample in a study of blood T cell repertoires in COVID-19. TCRdb's table, derived via immunoSEQ multiplex PCR, lists solely in-frame clones and lacks some. The profile shows some 60,000 clones, less than 95% of them singletons. The sequencing sample was made of peripheral blood. These receptors came from a middle-aged man with acute or convalescent COVID-19.

The chain combines TRBV25-1 with TRBJ2-3; 9 nucleotides line up with TRBD2. V dropped 4 bases and J dropped 6; count of bases not matched to a gene: 5. The CDR3 sequence is 14 residues long. Germline values: CDR1 MGHDK, CDR2 SYGVNS. CDR3 DNA: TGTGCCAGCAGTGTAGCGGGGGAATTTGATACGCAGTATTTT. Residues: CASSVAGEFDTQYF.

This sequence joins TRBV30 and TRBJ2-2; maybe TRBD1 (6 bases). The CDR3 runs 14 residues. V lost 4 bases, J lost 1 base, and 10 bases lay in between. Germline V gene data show CDR1 as GTSNPN and CDR2 as SVGIG (reference sequence). The CDR3 protein is CAWNRDGNTGELFF. The CDR3 coding sequence is TGTGCCTGGAACAGGGACGGGAACACCGGGGAGCTGTTTTTT.

The gene calls are TRBV19 and TRBJ2-2; 10 bases are a match to TRBD1. Germline V gene sequence: CDR1 LNHDA, CDR2 SQIVND (reference sequence). V shed 5 bases and J 4 bases; nucleotides not matched to a gene: 7. The CDR3 covers 16 residues. The DNA for the CDR3 is TGTGCCAGTAGTCCACAGACAGGGGGCGGCACCGGGGAGCTGTTTTTT. It encodes CASSPQTGGGTGELFF.

The CDR3 loop is CASSLAGTHEQYF. CDR3 coding DNA: TGTGCCAGCAGCTTGGCCGGGACTCACGAGCAGTACTTC. The chain links TRBV5-5 to TRBJ2-7, with D perhaps matching TRBD2 (6 bases). Per the germline V gene, CDR1 is SGHKS and CDR2 is YYEKEE (reference sequence). CDR3 length: 13 amino acids. V was cut by 0 bases and J by 5 bases, with 9 bases left in between.

The chain carries TRBV11-2 and TRBJ2-2; D remains ambiguous. The germline V gene has CDR1 SGHAT and CDR2 FQNNGV. Trimming took 7 bases from V and 4 from J, leaving 16 bases between them. The CDR3 contains 15 residues. The chain's CDR3 is CASKPGQTLTGELFF. For the CDR3, the DNA is TGTGCCAGCAAGCCTGGGCAGACGCTCACCGGGGAGCTGTTTTTT.

The chain combines TRBV9 with TRBJ2-2, with 8 bases matching TRBD2. V trimming: 7 bases; J trimming: 6 bases; junction bases outside the gene matches: 8. The CDR3 contains 14 residues. Germline V gives CDR1 SGDLS, CDR2 YYNGEE. The CDR3 reads CASAPGGGAGELFF. The CDR3 DNA follows: TGTGCCAGCGCTCCGGGGGGGGGCGCCGGGGAGCTGTTTTTT.

The V call is TRBV21-1, the J call TRBJ1-4; no check of the table's D call, TRBD1, against the DNA was made. TRBV21-1 is a pseudogene segment. CDR3 length: 14 residues. In nucleotides, the CDR3 is TGTGCCAGCCCCCGCGCGGACAGGGTTGAAAAACTGTTTTTT. This encodes CASPRADRVEKLFF.

This clone was seen a single time. The chain couples TRBV19 to TRBJ2-3; a weak D match, TRBD1 (6 bases). V was trimmed by 8 bases and J by 0 bases, leaving 12 bases between them. This CDR3 has 14 residues. Germline V CDR1 and CDR2: LNHDA, SQIVND (reference sequence). The CDR3 sequence: CASQRTASTDTQYF. The CDR3 DNA sequence: TGTGCCAGTCAGAGGACAGCTAGCACAGATACGCAGTATTTT.

This sequence joins TRBV2 and TRBJ1-2; a possible D gene is TRBD1 (5 bases). Germline CDR1 reads SNHLY; CDR2 reads FYNNEI. The CDR3 length is 17 residues. The V and J ends lost 5 bases and 0 bases respectively, with 19 bases between them. CDR3 sequence: CASSPYRRTSANYGYTF. Written as DNA, the CDR3 is TGTGCCAGCAGTCCTTACAGGAGAACCTCGGCTAACTATGGCTACACCTTC.

The chain is built from TRBV2 and TRBJ1-4, with D possibly matching TRBD1 (5 bases). Germline V CDR1 and CDR2: SNHLY, FYNNEI. V lost 2 bases and J lost 2, with 24 bases in between. CDR3 length: 20 residues. CDR3: CASSEKSPGGVRATNEKLFF. The CDR3 coding sequence is TGTGCCAGCAGTGAAAAGTCCCCCGGGGGAGTGAGGGCGACTAATGAAAAACTGTTTTTT. Filled out from reference TRBV2 and TRBJ1-4, the complete variable domain reads EPEVTQTPSHQVTQMGQEVILRCVPISNHLYFYWYRQILGQKVEFLVSFYNNEISEKSEIFDDQFSVERPDGSNFTLKIRSTKLEDSAMYFCASSEKSPGGVRATNEKLFFGSGTQLSVL.

This clone was seen once. This chain connects TRBV15 to TRBJ2-1; no reliable D call. The CDR3 covers 14 residues. In germline, CDR1 is LNHNV, CDR2 YYDKDF (reference sequence). Trimming took off 10 bases at V and 1 base at J, with 14 bases between the two ends. Here the CDR3 DNA reads TGTGCCATAAGTGGGCAGTTTTCCTACAATGAGCAGTTCTTC. Translating gives CAISGQFSYNEQFF. The full variable domain, rest sourced from reference TRBV15 and TRBJ2-1, is DAMVIQNPRYQVTQFGKPVTLSCSQTLNHNVMYWYQQKSSQAPKLLFHYYDKDFNNEADTPDNFQSRRPNTSFCFLDIRSPGLGDTAMYLCAISGQFSYNEQFFGPGTRLTVL.

V gene TRBV15 combines with J gene TRBJ2-7; 11 positions agree with TRBD2. V trimming: 4 bases; J trimming: 2 bases; junction bases outside the gene matches: 4. CDR1 and CDR2 from the germline V gene are LNHNV and YYDKDF (reference sequence). The CDR3 is made up of 15 amino acids. The CDR3 sequence is CATSTGLAEPYEQYF. In nucleotides, the CDR3 is TGTGCCACCAGCACGGGACTAGCGGAACCCTACGAGCAGTACTTC.

This clone has just a few counts. The chain couples TRBV29-1 to TRBJ1-2; D perhaps matches TRBD1 (5 bases). The V end lost 0 bases, the J end lost 4 bases, and 24 bases lay between the germline ends. Germline V gene lookup returns CDR1 SQVTM and CDR2 ANQGSEA. This CDR3 is 18 amino acids long. The CDR3 reads CSVEDYSHKDILTYGYTF. CDR3 sequence (DNA): TGCAGCGTTGAAGACTACTCTCATAAGGACATCTTGACCTATGGCTACACCTTC.

This chain connects TRBV29-1 to TRBJ1-2, with a possible D match to TRBD1 (6 bases). Germline V gives CDR1 SQVTM, CDR2 ANQGSEA. The CDR3 consists of 15 residues. V gave up 0 bases and J gave up 4 bases, with 15 bases separating them. CDR3 nucleotide sequence: TGCAGCGTTGAAGATCGGGCAGGGGCGGGCTATGGCTACACCTTC. The encoded protein is CSVEDRAGAGYGYTF.

The CDR3 DNA is TGTGCCAGTAGTATCGATCCGGGGGAGGGGCAGCCCCAGCATTTT. Amino acids: CASSIDPGEGQPQHF. This rearrangement joins TRBV19 to TRBJ1-5; TRBD1 is a possible D gene (5 bases). Germline V gene lookup returns CDR1 LNHDA and CDR2 SQIVND (reference sequence). Trimming pared 3 bases from V and 7 bases from J, leaving 16 bases between. The CDR3 has 15 amino acids.

This clone was counted a few times. The chain carries TRBV27 and TRBJ1-1; D uncertain. Trimming removed 8 bases at V and 5 bases at J, with 15 bases between. The CDR3 has 13 residues. The germline CDR1 and CDR2 sequences are MNHEY and SMNVEV (reference sequence). The CDR3 spells CASRLREWTEAFF. In DNA form, the CDR3 reads TGTGCCAGCCGTCTGAGAGAGTGGACTGAAGCTTTCTTT.

The chain is built from TRBV24-1 and TRBJ2-1, with 16 bases fitting TRBD2. The germline gives CDR1 KGHDR, CDR2 SFDVKD. V shed 3 bases and J 0 bases; nucleotides not matched to a gene: 7. This CDR3 contains 20 residues. The CDR3 sequence is CATSDRPGLAGGSSYNEQFF. CDR3 DNA sequence: TGTGCCACCAGTGATCGGCCGGGACTAGCGGGAGGGAGCTCCTACAATGAGCAGTTCTTC.

The chain's CDR3 is CSGSGGDIQYF. The DNA for the CDR3 is TGCAGTGGTTCCGGGGGGGACATTCAGTACTTC. This chain links TRBV20-1 with TRBJ2-4, with 8 bases identical to TRBD2. Germline CDR1 is DFQATT and CDR2 is SNEGSKA (reference sequence). This CDR3 comprises 11 residues. Losses at the gene ends were 7 bases for V and 8 bases for J; bases not matched to a gene: 4.

The sample holds one count of this clone. CDR3 DNA sequence: TGTGCCAGCAGCTATCCGCAGGGGACCGGGGAGCTGTTTTTT. Translation: CASSYPQGTGELFF. The V call is TRBV5-4, the J call TRBJ2-2; D might be TRBD1 (6 bases). Germline V CDR1 and CDR2: SGHNT, YYREEE (reference sequence). This CDR3 has 14 residues. The V end lost 3 bases, the J end lost 5 bases, and 11 bases lay between the germline ends.

The CDR3 bases are TGTGCCAGCAGCAGCCGCTATGGCTACACCTTC. Protein: CASSSRYGYTF. The chain recombines TRBV5-8 with TRBJ1-2; D unclear. This CDR3 has 11 amino acids. Germline lookup yields CDR1 SGHTS and CDR2 YDEGEE. V lost 4 bases, J lost 4 bases, and 5 bases lay in between.

This chain connects TRBV4-3 to TRBJ1-6, with 8 nucleotides matching TRBD1. CDR1 is LGHNA, CDR2 YSLEER, per germline. Unmatched junction bases numbered 10, after V lost 3 bases and J lost 9 bases. The CDR3 has 16 residues. The CDR3 reads CASSQLHGQGSSPLHF. In nucleotides, the CDR3 is TGCGCCAGCAGCCAGCTCCACGGACAGGGTAGTTCACCCCTCCACTTT.

This clone was seen a single time. The chain joins TRBV5-1 to TRBJ2-7, with D possibly being TRBD1 (5 bases). V was cut by 4 bases and J by 6 bases, with 17 bases left in between. The CDR3 has 14 amino acids. Looked up from germline, CDR1 is SGHRS and CDR2 is YFSETQ. The CDR3, as DNA: TGCGCCAGCAGCCCTGGACAATTGGGCTCCGAGCAGTACTTC. Residues: CASSPGQLGSEQYF.

The chain joins TRBV5-1 to TRBJ2-1; D call uncertain. Between the trimmed V and J ends, which lost 2 bases and 3 bases, there was a span of 3 bases. In germline, CDR1 is SGHRS, CDR2 YFSETQ. The CDR3 totals 12 residues. The CDR3 bases are TGCGCCAGCAGCTTTAACTACAATGAGCAGTTCTTC. This codes for CASSFNYNEQFF.

This clone was picked up a small number of times. The chain is built from TRBV19 and TRBJ1-1; D perhaps matches TRBD1 (5 bases). This CDR3 contains 17 residues. V lost 6 bases and J lost 7, with 27 bases in between. Germline assignment: CDR1 LNHDA and CDR2 SQIVND (reference sequence). Here the CDR3 reads CASSTSQFGRRVGEAFF. The CDR3 DNA follows: TGTGCCAGTAGCACCTCTCAATTCGGGCGCAGGGTGGGTGAAGCTTTCTTT.

V usage is TRBV19 and J usage is TRBJ1-3; 8 bases are shared with TRBD1. Germline V gene data show CDR1 as LNHDA and CDR2 as SQIVND (reference sequence). Germline trimming cut 3 bases from V and 4 bases from J; bases unmatched to any gene: 8. This CDR3 has 16 residues. The CDR3 coding sequence is TGTGCCAGTAGTATGCCCGGACAGGGAGCAGGAAACACCATATATTTT. Protein: CASSMPGQGAGNTIYF. The full variable domain, with the rest looked up from reference TRBV19 and TRBJ1-3, is DGGITQSPKYLFRKEGQNVTLSCEQNLNHDAMYWYRQDPGQGLRLIYYSQIVNDFQKGDIAEGYSVSREKKESFPLTVTSAQKNPTAFYLCASSMPGQGAGNTIYFGEGSWLTVV.

V is TRBV29-1 and J is TRBJ1-1; D remains ambiguous. The germline V and J ends were trimmed by 4 bases and 2 bases, with 8 bases remaining between them. The CDR3 covers 12 residues. Germline V gene lookup returns CDR1 SQVTM and CDR2 ANQGSEA. Written as DNA, the CDR3 is TGCAGCGTTGGTCCGCTAAACACTGAAGCTTTCTTT. Its translation: CSVGPLNTEAFF.

This chain links TRBV10-2 with TRBJ2-3; TRBD2 might be the D (5 bases). V gave up 5 bases and J gave up 4 bases, with 10 bases separating them. The CDR3 totals 13 residues. In germline, CDR1 is WSHSY, CDR2 SAAADI. The CDR3 spells CASSLTSSDTQYF. The DNA for the CDR3 is TGCGCCAGCAGTTTAACTAGTTCAGATACGCAGTATTTT.